These 28 T cell receptor beta chains came from one sample sequenced in a study of CD8+ T cells in alopecia areata. RNA was isolated and reverse transcribed to cDNA, the sequencing template. The assay was immunoSEQ multiplex PCR, and TCRdb's table has in-frame clones only and misses some. The sample yields roughly 200,000 clones, more than 60% seen once. The sequenced sample was CD4+ T cells sorted from blood, obtained at week 0. These receptor sequences come from a human donor with alopecia areata.

The gene calls are TRBV5-6 and TRBJ2-2; D unresolved. The CDR3 totals 14 residues. V lost 0 bases and J 1 base, leaving 4 bases between the germline ends. Per germline, CDR1 SGHDT and CDR2 YYEEEE. For the CDR3, the DNA is TGTGCCAGCAGCTTGGCAGGGAACACCGGGGAGCTGTTTTTT. Translation gives CASSLAGNTGELFF.

This clone was seen just once. The rearrangement joins TRBV5-4 to TRBJ2-1; D may correspond to TRBD1 or TRBD2 (5 bases each). V dropped 3 bases and J dropped 7 bases, with 14 bases sitting between them. The CDR3 length is 14 residues. CDR1 SGHNT and CDR2 YYREEE come from the germline V gene (reference sequence). Written as DNA, the CDR3 is TGTGCCAGCAGCTCCTGGGGGTCCGGAAATGAGCAGTTCTTC. Its protein product is CASSSWGSGNEQFF.

The chain has TRBV7-2 and TRBJ1-2, with D unclear. This CDR3 spans 17 amino acids. Between the trimmed V and J ends, which lost 4 bases and 8 bases, there was a span of 26 bases. Germline V lookup: CDR1 SGHTA, CDR2 FQGNSA. The CDR3 loop reads CASSSSSSGVSGRGYTF. CDR3 sequence (DNA): TGTGCCAGCAGCTCATCCAGTTCCGGGGTCTCTGGTCGGGGCTACACCTTC.

This clone was picked up a small number of times. This chain links TRBV18 with TRBJ1-1; TRBD1 matches 7 bases. The CDR3 is made up of 13 amino acids. The germline V gene encodes CDR1 KGHSH and CDR2 LQKENI. J gave up 5 bases and V 6 bases, and 6 bases lay outside the gene matches. CDR3 amino acids: CASSRDSGTEAFF. As DNA, the CDR3 is TGTGCCAGCTCCCGGGACAGCGGGACTGAAGCTTTCTTT.

This clone appeared a few times. The chain combines TRBV11-2 with TRBJ2-2; TRBD1 is a possible D gene (6 bases). V was clipped by 4 bases and J by 1 base, with 7 bases between them. This CDR3 spans 14 amino acids. Germline V gene data show CDR1 as SGHAT and CDR2 as FQNNGV. The CDR3 bases are TGTGCCAGCAGCTGGACAGAGAACACCGGGGAGCTGTTTTTT. It is translated as CASSWTENTGELFF.

This clone was seen more than once but under ten times. This rearrangement joins TRBV7-9 to TRBJ2-1; perhaps TRBD1 as D (6 bases). CDR1 is SEHNR and CDR2 is FQNEAQ in the germline V gene (reference sequence). This CDR3 region has 13 residues. V dropped 5 bases and J dropped 7 bases, with 12 bases sitting between them. The CDR3 bases are TGTGCCAGCAGCCACGACAGGCTAAATGAGCAGTTCTTC. Its translation is CASSHDRLNEQFF.

As to this clone: This specimen includes other DNA sequences encoding the same CDR3. This rearrangement joins TRBV9 to TRBJ2-5; D unclear. The length of the CDR3 is 13 residues. Germline CDR1 is SGDLS and CDR2 is YYNGEE. Trimming cost V 2 bases and J 1 base, with 6 bases left between them. The CDR3 is CASSVASQETQYF. The CDR3 bases are TGTGCCAGCAGCGTGGCCAGCCAAGAGACCCAGTACTTC.

This clone occurred a few times. The chain has TRBV29-1 and TRBJ1-2; D is perhaps TRBD1 (5 bases). Germline values: CDR1 SQVTM, CDR2 ANQGSEA. The length of the CDR3 is 16 residues. V was pared by 0 bases and J by 6 bases, with 20 bases between. The DNA of the CDR3 is TGCAGCGTTGAAGATGCTACCGGGACCCAGGGCCATGGCTACACCTTC. Translated, it gives CSVEDATGTQGHGYTF.

There are a few counts of this clone. The rearrangement joins TRBV9 to TRBJ2-7, with TRBD1 identical over 11 bases. This CDR3 has 14 amino acids. V trimming: 3 bases; J trimming: 3 bases; junction bases outside the gene matches: 2. The germline V gene has CDR1 SGDLS and CDR2 YYNGEE. The CDR3 sequence: CASSEGQGGYEQYF. In DNA, the CDR3 is TGTGCCAGCAGCGAGGGACAGGGGGGCTACGAGCAGTACTTC.

Note on this clone: The germline gene is not matched at one end of the junction; a read error may be the cause. V and J are TRBV13 and TRBJ1-6; TRBD1 might be the D (5 bases). Germline values: CDR1 PRHDT, CDR2 FYEKMQ (reference sequence). The CDR3 is 15 residues long. The CDR3, as DNA: TGTGCCAGCACCTTAGGAGGGGTTCGAAATTCACCCCTCCACTTT. Translated, it gives CASTLGGVRNSPLHF.

The chain combines TRBV30 with TRBJ1-2; tentatively, D is TRBD1 (5 bases). The germline V and J ends were trimmed by 8 bases and 8 bases, with 24 bases remaining between them. Germline assignment: CDR1 GTSNPN and CDR2 SVGIG (reference sequence). The CDR3 is 14 amino acids. This CDR3 reads CARYTLGQGHGYTF. The CDR3 DNA sequence: TGTGCCCGATACACCCTGGGGCAGGGCCACGGCTACACCTTC.

V and J are TRBV7-2 and TRBJ2-3; D may be TRBD2 (7 bases). The CDR3 covers 13 residues. Germline values: CDR1 SGHTA, CDR2 FQGNSA. V was shortened by 5 bases and J by 12 bases, with 18 bases between the two germline ends. The chain's CDR3 is CASSPVMAGAQYF. Here the CDR3 DNA reads TGTGCCAGCAGCCCCGTGATGGCGGGGGCCCAGTATTTT.

The chain couples TRBV7-8 to TRBJ2-7; 9 bases fit TRBD1. Germline assignment: CDR1 SGHVS and CDR2 FQNEAQ. The CDR3 contains 16 residues. V shed 5 bases and J 6 bases; nucleotides not matched to a gene: 14. The CDR3: CASSRTSGTGSGEQYF. The CDR3 region has the DNA TGTGCCAGCAGCCGAACGTCAGGGACAGGGAGTGGCGAGCAGTACTTC.

Only a few counts were recorded for this clone. The chain employs TRBV27 and TRBJ1-2; a possible D gene is TRBD1 (6 bases). The CDR3 totals 13 residues. The V and J ends lost 8 bases and 7 bases respectively, with 17 bases between them. Per the germline V gene, CDR1 is MNHEY and CDR2 is SMNVEV (reference sequence). Here the CDR3 DNA reads TGTGCCAGCTCATTTGTACAGGGAAGTGGCTACACCTTC. Translating gives CASSFVQGSGYTF.

The chain joins TRBV30 to TRBJ2-2, with D uncertain. Between the trimmed V and J ends, which lost 8 bases and 1 base, there was a span of 5 bases. Germline loops: CDR1 GTSNPN, CDR2 SVGIG (reference sequence). The CDR3 extends over 11 amino acids. CDR3 in amino acids: CAAMNTGELFF. In DNA, the CDR3 is TGTGCCGCGATGAACACCGGGGAGCTGTTTTTT.

For the CDR3, the DNA is TGTGCCATCAGGGGGGGGTCCCGTCCAGATACGCAGTATTTT. Its protein product is CAIRGGSRPDTQYF. The chain recombines TRBV10-3 with TRBJ2-3, with TRBD2 matching over 7 bases. The CDR3 length is 14 residues. With 6 bases clipped from V and 4 bases from J, the junction kept 7 bases outside the gene matches. Germline V gene lookup returns CDR1 ENHRY and CDR2 SYGVKD.

The rearrangement uses TRBV23-1 and TRBJ1-2; the D is unclear. TRBV23-1 is an ORF for which the function is uncertain. The CDR3 spans 16 residues. V was shortened by 2 bases and J by 11 bases, with 24 bases between the two germline ends. CDR3: CASSQALKQFPLLYTF. The CDR3 coding sequence is TGCGCCAGCAGTCAAGCACTAAAGCAGTTCCCGTTGTTATACACCTTC.

The table lists this clone with many counts. This chain links TRBV13 with TRBJ1-1; D perhaps matches TRBD1 (5 bases). The CDR3 is 15 residues long. Germline V gives CDR1 PRHDT, CDR2 FYEKMQ (reference sequence). Trimming stripped 7 bases from V and 2 bases from J, with 17 bases between. In nucleotides, the CDR3 is TGTGCCAGCACCCGGGGGAGAAGGGAAAACACTGAAGCTTTCTTT. This translates into CASTRGRRENTEAFF.

The chain couples TRBV30 to TRBJ2-1; D uncertain. V lost 0 bases, J lost 10 bases, and 13 bases lay in between. There are 13 residues in the CDR3. Germline V gene data show CDR1 as GTSNPN and CDR2 as SVGIG (reference sequence). The CDR3: CAWSVILSGEQFF. The DNA of the CDR3 is TGTGCCTGGAGTGTAATATTATCCGGCGAGCAGTTCTTC. The complete variable domain, with remaining parts taken from reference TRBV30 and TRBJ2-1, reads SQTIHQWPATLVQPVGSPLSLECTVEGTSNPNLYWYRQAAGRGLQLLFYSVGIGQISSEVPQNLSASRPQDRQFILSSKKLLLSDSGFYLCAWSVILSGEQFFGPGTRLTVL.

Comments on this clone: Different DNA sequences within this sample yield the same CDR3. This rearrangement joins TRBV30 to TRBJ1-6, with 8 bases aligning to TRBD1. V was pared by 5 bases and J by 4 bases, with 1 base of the junction left unmatched. Germline V gene data show CDR1 as GTSNPN and CDR2 as SVGIG (reference sequence). CDR3 size: 13 residues. CDR3 protein: CAWGTGYNSPLHF. The CDR3 coding sequence is TGTGCCTGGGGGACAGGTTATAATTCACCCCTCCACTTT.

This chain connects TRBV5-1 to TRBJ2-2; D unclear. Trimming left V 6 bases short and J 1 base short, with 10 bases between. Germline V gene sequence: CDR1 SGHRS, CDR2 YFSETQ. The CDR3 loop spans 14 amino acids. The CDR3 protein is CASTALGNTGELFF. The CDR3 DNA reads as TGCGCCAGCACGGCCCTGGGGAACACCGGGGAGCTGTTTTTT.

V and J are TRBV9 and TRBJ1-1; D is unresolved. V was trimmed by 4 bases and J by 0 bases, leaving 7 bases between them. This CDR3 has 13 residues. Per the germline V gene, CDR1 is SGDLS and CDR2 is YYNGEE. The CDR3 here is CASSRTVNTEAFF. Here the CDR3 DNA reads TGTGCCAGCAGCAGAACGGTGAACACTGAAGCTTTCTTT. Complete variable domain (other parts from reference TRBV9 and TRBJ1-1): DSGVTQTPKHLITATGQRVTLRCSPRSGDLSVYWYQQSLDQGLQFLIQYYNGEERAKGNILERFSAQQFPDLHSELNLSSLELGDSALYFCASSRTVNTEAFFGQGTRLTVV.

This clone was counted between two and nine times. The chain uses TRBV6-1 and TRBJ2-7, with D tentatively TRBD1 (5 bases). The CDR3 length is 15 residues. The V and J ends lost 4 bases and 6 bases respectively, with 19 bases between them. CDR1 MNHNS and CDR2 SASEGT come from the germline V gene. CDR3 DNA sequence: TGTGCCAGCAGTGGAGCACATGGGGCTAGACCCGAGCAGTACTTC. Amino acids: CASSGAHGARPEQYF.

This chain links TRBV7-2 with TRBJ2-3, with a weak D call TRBD2 (6 bases). With 4 bases removed from V and 4 bases from J, the gap between germline ends came to 15 bases. Germline loops: CDR1 SGHTA, CDR2 FQGNSA. This CDR3 region has 15 residues. The CDR3 here is CASSSLSGGSDTQYF. The CDR3 bases are TGTGCCAGCAGCTCGCTTAGCGGAGGGTCAGATACGCAGTATTTT.

The chain employs TRBV18 and TRBJ1-2; D uncertain. Germline loops: CDR1 KGHSH, CDR2 LQKENI. V was clipped by 3 bases and J by 5 bases, with 10 bases between them. The CDR3 has 13 amino acids. The CDR3 protein is CASSPPGEYGYTF. Here the CDR3 DNA reads TGTGCCAGCTCACCTCCTGGGGAATATGGCTACACCTTC.

The sample holds a few counts of this clone. The rearrangement joins TRBV2 to TRBJ1-6; 9 bases are a match to TRBD1. The ends lost 4 bases at V and 6 bases at J; junction bases unmatched: 1. The CDR3 spans 14 residues. CDR1 is SNHLY, CDR2 FYNNEI, per germline. The chain's CDR3 is CASSVTGGNSPLHF. Here the CDR3 DNA reads TGTGCCAGCAGTGTGACAGGGGGTAATTCACCCCTCCACTTT.

This clone came up a few times. The V and J genes are TRBV4-1 and TRBJ2-1; 11 positions agree with TRBD2. This CDR3 region has 16 residues. Losses at the gene ends were 4 bases for V and 5 bases for J; bases not matched to a gene: 7. CDR1 is MGHRA, CDR2 YSYEKL, per germline. Written as DNA, the CDR3 is TGCGCCAGCAGCCCCATTCTAGCGGGGGGAAACAATGAGCAGTTCTTC. Translation gives CASSPILAGGNNEQFF.

The chain employs TRBV6-6 and TRBJ2-5; 7 bases align to TRBD1. The CDR3 has 14 amino acids. Trimming took 2 bases from V and 5 from J; bases not matched to a gene: 5. Germline V gene lookup returns CDR1 MNHNY and CDR2 SVGAGI (reference sequence). CDR3 residues: CASSYTLTGETQYF. The CDR3 DNA follows: TGTGCCAGCAGTTACACCCTGACAGGGGAGACCCAGTACTTC.